Below, one TCR beta chain is given with its context. This record belongs to a study of blood T cells in healthy people across ages. The authors ran a second PCR of about 6 to 11 cycles using a sample-barcoded 5' primer and a J-beta primer mix. In TCRdb, the 5' RACE reads were re-called with MiXCR into one record per CDR3 protein. The table lists 650,000 to 1,000,000 distinct CDR3 sequences, 35% to 40% of them singletons, with 13% in the top ten. The V gene end was trimmed by 0 bases and the J gene end by 0 bases; junction bases not matched to a gene: 6. The CDR3 covers 17 residues. Germline V gene lookup returns CDR1 LGHDT and CDR2 YNNKEL (reference sequence).

This rearrangement joins TRBV3-1 to TRBJ2-3, with 7 bases that match TRBD2. The specimen sequenced was blood. This receptor was obtained from a man in his late teens or twenties in good health. DNA of the CDR3: TGTGCCAGCAGCCAAGATATCGGGACTACTAGCACAGATACGCAGTATTTT. Protein: CASSQDIGTTSTDTQYF.